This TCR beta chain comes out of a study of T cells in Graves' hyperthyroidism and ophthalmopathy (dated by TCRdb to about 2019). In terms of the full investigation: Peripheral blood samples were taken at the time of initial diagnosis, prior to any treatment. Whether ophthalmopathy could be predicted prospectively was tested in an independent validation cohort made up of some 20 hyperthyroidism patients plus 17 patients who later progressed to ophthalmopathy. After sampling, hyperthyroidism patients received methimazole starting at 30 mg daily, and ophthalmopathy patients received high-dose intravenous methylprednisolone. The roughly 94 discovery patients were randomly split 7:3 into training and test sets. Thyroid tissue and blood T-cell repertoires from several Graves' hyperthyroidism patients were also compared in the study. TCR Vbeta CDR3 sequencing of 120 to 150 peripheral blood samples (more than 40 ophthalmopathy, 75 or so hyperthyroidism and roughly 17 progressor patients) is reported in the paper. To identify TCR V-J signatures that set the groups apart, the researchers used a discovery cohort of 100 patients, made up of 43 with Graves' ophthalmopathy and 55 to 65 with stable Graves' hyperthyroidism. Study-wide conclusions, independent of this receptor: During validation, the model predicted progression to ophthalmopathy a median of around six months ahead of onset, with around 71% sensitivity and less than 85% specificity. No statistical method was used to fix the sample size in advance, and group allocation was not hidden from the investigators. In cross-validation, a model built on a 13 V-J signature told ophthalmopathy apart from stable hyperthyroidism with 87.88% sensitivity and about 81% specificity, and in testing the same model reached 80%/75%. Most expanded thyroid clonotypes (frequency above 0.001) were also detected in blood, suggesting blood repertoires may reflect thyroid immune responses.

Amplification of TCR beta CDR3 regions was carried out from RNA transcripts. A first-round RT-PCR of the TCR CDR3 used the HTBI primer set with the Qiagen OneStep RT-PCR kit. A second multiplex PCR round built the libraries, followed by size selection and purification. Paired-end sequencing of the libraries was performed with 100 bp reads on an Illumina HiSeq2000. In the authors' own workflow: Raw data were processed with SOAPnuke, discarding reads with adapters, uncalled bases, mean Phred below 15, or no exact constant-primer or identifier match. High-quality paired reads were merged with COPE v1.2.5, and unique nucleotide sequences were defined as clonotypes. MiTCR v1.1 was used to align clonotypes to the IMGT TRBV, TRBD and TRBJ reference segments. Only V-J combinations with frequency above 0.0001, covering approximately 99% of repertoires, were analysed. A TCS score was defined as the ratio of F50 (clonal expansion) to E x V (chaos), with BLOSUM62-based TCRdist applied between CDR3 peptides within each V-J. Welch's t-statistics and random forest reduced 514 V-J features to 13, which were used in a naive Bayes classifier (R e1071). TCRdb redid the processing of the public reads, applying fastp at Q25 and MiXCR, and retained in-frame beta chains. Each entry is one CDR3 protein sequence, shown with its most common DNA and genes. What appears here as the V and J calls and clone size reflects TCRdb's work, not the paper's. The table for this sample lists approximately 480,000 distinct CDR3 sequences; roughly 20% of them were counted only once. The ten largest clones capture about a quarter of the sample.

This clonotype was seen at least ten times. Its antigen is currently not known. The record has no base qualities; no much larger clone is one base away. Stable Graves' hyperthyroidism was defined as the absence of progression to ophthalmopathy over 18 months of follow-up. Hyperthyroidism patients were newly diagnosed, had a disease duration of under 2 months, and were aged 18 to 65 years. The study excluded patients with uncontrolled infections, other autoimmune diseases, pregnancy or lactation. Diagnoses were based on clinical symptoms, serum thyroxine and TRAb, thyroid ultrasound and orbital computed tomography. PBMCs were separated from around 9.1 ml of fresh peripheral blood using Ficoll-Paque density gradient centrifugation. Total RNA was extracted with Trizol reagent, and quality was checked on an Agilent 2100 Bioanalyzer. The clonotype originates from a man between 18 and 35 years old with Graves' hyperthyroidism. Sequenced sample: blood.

The DNA sequence reads TGCAGTGCTAGAGGGACAGGACTACCCCAGTACTTC. Its product reads: CSARGTGLPQYF. The chain couples TRBV20-1 to TRBJ2-7, and the D gene may be TRBD1, 7 bases matching. Relative to germline, V is 1 base shorter and J is 10 bases shorter, with 14 bases between their ends. From cysteine to phenylalanine, the CDR3 is 12 amino acids long. The CDR3 DNA has 36 bases and is translated from base 1. CDR1 is given as DFQATT and CDR2 as SNEGSKA, both from the germline V gene (reference sequence).